This T cell receptor (beta chain) was identified during a study of T cell repertoires in cytomegalovirus infection. Across the whole study: Matching HLA type and CMV infection were both indicated by public TCR beta signatures. The study's findings and limits: Frequencies of public TCR beta families were cumulated, and this identified carriers of CMV plus the relevant HLA.

This clonotype was detected a few times. Its target is not known. TCRdb ran MiXCR on the reads and lists one entry per CDR3 protein. This table has around 330,000 distinct CDR3 sequences, roughly 15% appearing once. Per germline, CDR1 LNHDA and CDR2 SQIVND (reference sequence). The CDR3 is 13 amino acids. V was trimmed by 4 bases and J by 3 bases, leaving 9 bases between them. The rearrangement joins TRBV19 to TRBJ1-2, with D possibly matching TRBD1 (5 bases). Sequencing was performed on PBMCs. The source of this sequence is a human donor in good health (CMV status not recorded). Some clones in this sample may be carry-over from other donors' samples. The CDR3 region is CASSRRGDYGYTF. In nucleotides, the CDR3 is TGTGCCAGTAGTAGGAGGGGTGACTATGGCTACACCTTC. The entire variable domain, with the rest obtained from reference TRBV19 and TRBJ1-2, is as follows: DGGITQSPKYLFRKEGQNVTLSCEQNLNHDAMYWYRQDPGQGLRLIYYSQIVNDFQKGDIAEGYSVSREKKESFPLTVTSAQKNPTAFYLCASSRRGDYGYTFGSGTRLTVV.